Presented here are 8 T cell receptor beta chains from one specimen sequenced in a study of OX40 agonist ivuxolimab in advanced cancers. Clones were read by immunoSEQ multiplex PCR, and TCRdb kept only the in-frame ones, dropping some. The sample lists about 82,000 clones, around four fifths occurring once. This specimen consisted of CD4+ or CD8+ T cells sorted from blood, obtained in a trial of the OX40 agonist ivuxolimab. These TCRs come from an adult with an advanced solid tumor such as melanoma, head and neck, liver or kidney cancer.

The CDR3 reads CASSLGRSSPLHF. DNA of the CDR3: TGTGCCAGCAGCTTGGGCCGGAGCTCACCCCTCCACTTT. The J gene is TRBJ1-6, the V gene TRBV5-6; D uncertain. V was trimmed by 0 bases and J by 10 bases, leaving 8 bases between them. Per germline, CDR1 SGHDT and CDR2 YYEEEE. The CDR3 has 13 residues. Variable domain in full (rest from reference TRBV5-6 and TRBJ1-6): DAGVTQSPTHLIKTRGQQVTLRCSPKSGHDTVSWYQQALGQGPQFIFQYYEEEERQRGNFPDRFSGHQFPNYSSELNVNALLLGDSALYLCASSLGRSSPLHFGNGTRLTVT.

The rearrangement uses TRBV30 and TRBJ1-4; 7 nucleotides agree with TRBD1. The germline V gene has CDR1 GTSNPN and CDR2 SVGIG (reference sequence). V was pared by 1 base and J by 0 bases, with 5 bases of the junction left unmatched. This CDR3 has 16 residues. CDR3 sequence reads: CAWSATGSATNEKLFF. In nucleotides, the CDR3 is TGTGCCTGGAGTGCGACAGGGAGTGCAACTAATGAAAAACTGTTTTTT. The full variable domain, its missing parts supplied by reference TRBV30 and TRBJ1-4, is SQTIHQWPATLVQPVGSPLSLECTVEGTSNPNLYWYRQAAGRGLQLLFYSVGIGQISSEVPQNLSASRPQDRQFILSSKKLLLSDSGFYLCAWSATGSATNEKLFFGSGTQLSVL.

This clone was counted between two and nine times. This chain joins TRBV5-4 and TRBJ2-1, with D unresolved. Germline CDR1 SGHNT, CDR2 YYREEE (reference sequence). The V gene lost 2 bases and the J gene lost 1 base, with 16 bases spanning the gap. CDR3 size: 17 residues. This chain's CDR3 is CASSLYAAHGSYNEQFF. For the CDR3, the DNA is TGTGCCAGCAGCTTATATGCGGCACATGGATCCTACAATGAGCAGTTCTTC.

This clone has only one observation. The CDR3 DNA sequence: TGTGCCAGTAGTGACACCCGGGACAGGGATTACGAGCAGTACTTC. Its translation is CASSDTRDRDYEQYF. The chain carries TRBV19 and TRBJ2-7; TRBD1 matches 9 bases. Germline CDR1 is LNHDA and CDR2 is SQIVND (reference sequence). The length of the CDR3 is 15 residues. The J segment lost 4 bases and the V segment lost 5 bases, leaving 9 bases of the junction unmatched.

The genes are TRBV4-1 and TRBJ2-5; the match to TRBD2 covers 7 bases. This CDR3 spans 16 amino acids. In germline, CDR1 is MGHRA, CDR2 YSYEKL. V was pared by 3 bases and J by 1 base, with 8 bases of the junction left unmatched. CDR3 region: CASSHSAGSSQETQYF. CDR3 in DNA: TGCGCCAGCAGCCACTCAGCGGGGAGCAGCCAAGAGACCCAGTACTTC.

The chain links TRBV10-3 to TRBJ2-7, with a possible D match to TRBD2 (6 bases). Trimming took off 2 bases at V and 5 bases at J, with 16 bases between the two ends. The CDR3 totals 15 residues. Germline loops: CDR1 ENHRY, CDR2 SYGVKD. CDR3 amino acids: CAISEGRRGTDEQYF. The DNA of the CDR3 is TGTGCCATCAGTGAGGGGCGTCGGGGGACCGACGAGCAGTACTTC.

This clone came up once. The chain combines TRBV2 with TRBJ1-5; D is ambiguous. The germline gives CDR1 SNHLY, CDR2 FYNNEI. Deletions cut 2 bases from V and 9 bases from J, with 11 bases between. This CDR3 has 13 residues. The CDR3 coding sequence is TGTGCCAGCAGTGAAATCCCCGAAGGGCCCCAGCATTTT. This sequence encodes CASSEIPEGPQHF.

The chain has TRBV19 and TRBJ2-3, with D maybe TRBD1 (6 bases). CDR3 length: 15 residues. The V gene lost 7 bases and the J gene lost 0 bases, with 14 bases spanning the gap. The germline V gene has CDR1 LNHDA and CDR2 SQIVND (reference sequence). CDR3: CASKQGRGSTDTQYF. The CDR3 DNA reads TGTGCCAGTAAACAGGGAAGGGGTAGCACAGATACGCAGTATTTT. Looking up the rest from reference TRBV19 and TRBJ2-3 gives the full variable domain: DGGITQSPKYLFRKEGQNVTLSCEQNLNHDAMYWYRQDPGQGLRLIYYSQIVNDFQKGDIAEGYSVSREKKESFPLTVTSAQKNPTAFYLCASKQGRGSTDTQYFGPGTRLTVL.